Below are 24 T cell receptor beta chains sequenced from a single sample in a study of PD-1 blockade in mismatch repair-deficient tumors. The data were produced by immunoSEQ multiplex PCR, yet TCRdb's version contains in-frame clones alone and is incomplete. The table includes tens of thousands of clones, about four fifths detected once. Source: peripheral blood, taken 44 weeks after starting pembrolizumab. These receptors all stem from an adult with mismatch repair-deficient cancer.

The chain has TRBV5-4 and TRBJ1-2, with 8 bases that match TRBD1. The CDR3 spans 20 residues. From germline, CDR1 is SGHNT and CDR2 YYREEE (reference sequence). Losses at the gene ends were 4 bases for V and 0 bases for J; bases not matched to a gene: 20. The CDR3 reads CASSVDIQRQGRISNYGYTF. CDR3 sequence (DNA): TGTGCCAGCAGCGTAGATATACAGAGACAGGGGAGGATTTCTAACTATGGCTACACCTTC.

The genes are TRBV19 and TRBJ1-5; D is uncertain. From germline, CDR1 is LNHDA and CDR2 SQIVND (reference sequence). The CDR3 loop spans 13 amino acids. Trimming stripped 5 bases from V and 4 bases from J, with 9 bases between. The CDR3 DNA is TGTGCCAGTAGTTTAGGGTTTAATCAGCCCCAGCATTTT. Protein sequence: CASSLGFNQPQHF.

V gene TRBV6-1 combines with J gene TRBJ2-1; TRBD1 matches 8 bases. V shed 4 bases and J 10 bases; nucleotides not matched to a gene: 12. The CDR3 is 15 amino acids. Germline assignment: CDR1 MNHNS and CDR2 SASEGT. The CDR3 DNA reads TGTGCCAGCAGTGCGATGACAGGGGCCTTTGGGGAGCAGTTCTTC. This encodes CASSAMTGAFGEQFF.

This clone appeared a few times. The chain carries TRBV5-4 and TRBJ2-7; D tentatively fits TRBD1 or TRBD2 (5 bases each). V was trimmed by 1 base and J by 2 bases, leaving 10 bases between them. CDR1 and CDR2 from the germline V gene are SGHNT and YYREEE (reference sequence). CDR3 size: 14 residues. CDR3 sequence (DNA): TGTGCCAGCAGCTTGCGGGGCCGAGCCTACGAGCAGTACTTC. As protein: CASSLRGRAYEQYF.

In this sample, this clone turned up once. The chain uses TRBV27 and TRBJ2-3; the match to TRBD2 covers 9 bases. The germline V gene has CDR1 MNHEY and CDR2 SMNVEV (reference sequence). V trimming: 4 bases; J trimming: 5 bases; junction bases outside the gene matches: 7. This CDR3 has 15 residues. This chain's CDR3 is CASSSISGSGDTQYF. Here the CDR3 DNA reads TGTGCCAGCAGTTCCATTAGCGGGAGTGGAGATACGCAGTATTTT.

The rearrangement uses TRBV7-2 and TRBJ1-5; TRBD1 might be the D (5 bases). V lost 3 bases to trimming and J lost 3 bases, with 15 bases between them. The CDR3 has 16 amino acids. Germline V lookup: CDR1 SGHTA, CDR2 FQGNSA. The CDR3 here is CASSFNSGGNNQPQHF. The CDR3 coding sequence is TGTGCCAGCAGCTTCAACTCGGGGGGGAACAATCAGCCCCAGCATTTT.

CDR3 protein: CASSQELAGGYNEQFF. DNA of the CDR3: TGTGCCAGCAGTCAGGAGCTAGCGGGAGGATACAATGAGCAGTTCTTC. J is TRBJ2-1 and V is TRBV5-4; TRBD2 matches 11 bases. Germline-derived CDR1 and CDR2 are SGHNT and YYREEE (reference sequence). The CDR3 is 16 amino acids. V shed 5 bases, J shed 4 bases, and the junction held 8 bases outside the gene matches.

This clone was recorded a few times. This chain uses TRBV6-1 with TRBJ2-6; the D gene is possibly TRBD1 (6 bases). Germline V lookup: CDR1 MNHNS, CDR2 SASEGT. This CDR3 contains 17 residues. The V and J ends lost 3 bases and 1 base respectively, with 13 bases between them. CDR3 protein: CASSEDLQGSGANVLTF. The CDR3 nucleotides are TGTGCCAGCAGTGAGGACCTACAGGGATCTGGGGCCAACGTCCTGACTTTC.

V gene TRBV7-3 combines with J gene TRBJ1-5; D is ambiguous. The germline gives CDR1 SGHTA, CDR2 FQGTGA. The CDR3 length is 13 residues. The germline V and J ends were trimmed by 2 bases and 6 bases, with 8 bases remaining between them. The CDR3: CASSLDKGQPQHF. CDR3 sequence (DNA): TGTGCCAGCAGCTTAGATAAGGGTCAGCCCCAGCATTTT.

The V gene is TRBV9, the J gene TRBJ2-2, with D perhaps matching TRBD1 (6 bases). The CDR3 is made up of 17 amino acids. Trimming took off 1 base at V and 6 bases at J, with 19 bases between the two ends. Germline loops: CDR1 SGDLS, CDR2 YYNGEE. Here the CDR3 reads CASSVSGHGSYAGELFF. CDR3 coding DNA: TGTGCCAGCAGCGTATCGGGACACGGCAGCTATGCCGGGGAGCTGTTTTTT.

The V call is TRBV5-6, the J call TRBJ2-1, with a possible D match to TRBD1 (5 bases). The CDR3 sequence is 16 residues long. V was shortened by 3 bases and J by 1 base, with 14 bases between the two germline ends. Per germline, CDR1 SGHDT and CDR2 YYEEEE. The CDR3 spells CASSSKQDSSYNEQFF. The CDR3 nucleotides are TGTGCCAGCAGCTCAAAACAAGACAGTTCCTACAATGAGCAGTTCTTC.

The rearrangement links TRBV10-3 to TRBJ2-3; 11 bases fit TRBD2. Germline V gene sequence: CDR1 ENHRY, CDR2 SYGVKD. CDR3 size: 19 residues. J gave up 0 bases and V 0 bases, and 8 bases lay outside the gene matches. The CDR3 DNA follows: TGTGCCATCAGTGAGTCTAGGCTAGCGGGAGGACCTAGCACAGATACGCAGTATTTT. This gives the protein CAISESRLAGGPSTDTQYF.

V and J are TRBV7-9 and TRBJ2-1; D tentatively reads TRBD1 or TRBD2 (5 bases each). CDR3 length: 15 amino acids. V lost 7 bases, J lost 8 bases, and 21 bases lay in between. CDR1 and CDR2 (germline): SEHNR, FQNEAQ (reference sequence). CDR3 nucleotides: TGTGCCAGCAACCTGGGGCCACTAGACGCCGATGAGCAGTTCTTC. Translated, it gives CASNLGPLDADEQFF.

The chain joins TRBV6-5 to TRBJ2-7; D may correspond to TRBD1 or TRBD2 (5 bases each). This CDR3 comprises 15 residues. Germline CDR1 MNHEY, CDR2 SVGAGI. The V gene lost 2 bases and the J gene lost 0 bases, with 11 bases spanning the gap. This CDR3 reads CASSYGPGSSYEQYF. Written as DNA, the CDR3 is TGTGCCAGCAGTTACGGGCCAGGGAGCTCCTACGAGCAGTACTTC.

The rearrangement joins TRBV27 to TRBJ2-7, with D perhaps matching TRBD1 or TRBD2 (5 bases each). Looked up from germline, CDR1 is MNHEY and CDR2 is SMNVEV (reference sequence). CDR3 size: 16 residues. V was shortened by 3 bases and J by 2 bases, with 17 bases between the two germline ends. The CDR3 here is CASSLNTGTIAYEQYF. The CDR3, as DNA: TGTGCCAGCAGTTTGAATACCGGGACCATCGCCTACGAGCAGTACTTC.

The genes are TRBV6-1 and TRBJ2-1, with TRBD2 matching over 10 bases. Germline V gene data show CDR1 as MNHNS and CDR2 as SASEGT. The CDR3 consists of 16 residues. Trimming removed 4 bases from V and 8 bases from J; junction bases left unmatched: 11. For the CDR3, the DNA is TGTGCCAGCAGTGGGACTAGCGGAATCAGGGGGGATGAGCAGTTCTTC. Protein sequence: CASSGTSGIRGDEQFF.

This clone was observed a handful of times. The rearrangement joins TRBV29-1 to TRBJ2-1, with 13 bases matching TRBD2. The CDR3 spans 13 residues. Losses at the gene ends were 6 bases for V and 9 bases for J; bases not matched to a gene: 5. Germline V CDR1 and CDR2: SQVTM, ANQGSEA. The CDR3 DNA sequence: TGCAGCGTGGAACTAGCGGGAGGGGTTGAGCAGTTCTTC. It specifies CSVELAGGVEQFF.

The chain employs TRBV15 and TRBJ1-5; 7 bases agree with TRBD1. This CDR3 is built from 14 residues. Losses at the gene ends were 5 bases for V and 5 bases for J; bases not matched to a gene: 6. Germline CDR1 LNHNV, CDR2 YYDKDF (reference sequence). DNA of the CDR3: TGTGCCACCAGCGTGAGACAGGGAGATCAGCCCCAGCATTTT. Residues: CATSVRQGDQPQHF.

The chain uses TRBV6-5 and TRBJ2-1; D is unclear. The CDR3 contains 13 residues. The germline CDR1 and CDR2 sequences are MNHEY and SVGAGI. V lost 0 bases to trimming and J lost 9 bases, with 9 bases between them. The CDR3 bases are TGTGCCAGCAGTTACTCGAGTTCCCGTGAGCAGTTCTTC. Protein: CASSYSSSREQFF.

This clone was counted a single time. This CDR3 reads CASSTLNTGGQPQHF. In DNA form, the CDR3 reads TGTGCCAGTTCCACCCTTAATACAGGGGGTCAGCCCCAGCATTTT. The V and J genes are TRBV19 and TRBJ1-5; 8 positions agree with TRBD1. V dropped 8 bases and J dropped 6; count of bases not matched to a gene: 12. This CDR3 has 15 residues. CDR1 and CDR2 (germline): LNHDA, SQIVND (reference sequence).

The V and J genes are TRBV30 and TRBJ1-1, with D tentatively TRBD1 (5 bases). The germline V gene encodes CDR1 GTSNPN and CDR2 SVGIG (reference sequence). The ends were cut back, 3 bases at V and 4 bases at J, with 24 bases in the middle. The CDR3 contains 17 residues. This chain's CDR3 is CAWRIGKGRGKATEAFF. CDR3 sequence (DNA): TGTGCCTGGAGGATTGGAAAGGGTAGGGGAAAGGCCACTGAAGCTTTCTTT.

V and J are TRBV4-1 and TRBJ2-1; 9 positions agree with TRBD1. With 2 bases clipped from V and 7 bases from J, the junction kept 6 bases outside the gene matches. The CDR3 consists of 15 residues. CDR1 and CDR2 (germline): MGHRA, YSYEKL. CDR3 region: CASSQPGTGLNEQFF. CDR3 bases: TGCGCCAGCAGCCAACCCGGGACAGGGCTGAATGAGCAGTTCTTC.

This chain links TRBV5-4 with TRBJ1-2; possible D gene TRBD1, 5 bases. Germline CDR1 reads SGHNT; CDR2 reads YYREEE (reference sequence). Trimming left V 4 bases short and J 3 bases short, with 13 bases between. The CDR3 totals 14 residues. CDR3 residues: CASSRPGTDYGYTF. In DNA, the CDR3 is TGTGCCAGCAGCCGCCCGGGGACGGACTATGGCTACACCTTC.

The rearrangement joins TRBV27 to TRBJ1-1; no reliable D call. Germline CDR1 MNHEY, CDR2 SMNVEV (reference sequence). The CDR3 has 15 residues. Between the trimmed V and J ends, which lost 6 bases and 0 bases, there was a span of 14 bases. The CDR3 nucleotides read TGTGCCAGCAGCTCCAGTCGGACGGTGAACACTGAAGCTTTCTTT. It encodes CASSSSRTVNTEAFF.